Following are 19 T cell receptor beta chains from one sample sequenced in a study of regulatory T cells in long-lasting Graves disease. The time point: newly diagnosed GD, antithyroid drugs for less than 3 months. RNA extracted from PBMCs served as the sequencing template. iRepertoire HTBI primers and Arm-PCR of CDR3 regions built TCR beta libraries. MiXCR, applied by TCRdb to the multiplex PCR reads, yields one record per CDR3 protein. Of a few hundred thousand distinct CDR3 sequences listed, about an eighth are singletons. The same data also contributed to another study, on T cells in Graves' hyperthyroidism and ophthalmopathy.

This specimen was peripheral blood mononuclear cells (PBMCs), taken at new diagnosis, from a patient treated with antithyroid drugs. All receptors come from a woman younger than 35 with Graves disease.

The chain links TRBV9 to TRBJ1-3, with D unclear. Germline CDR1 and CDR2: SGDLS and YYNGEE. The CDR3 contains 14 residues. The V and J ends lost 0 bases and 4 bases respectively, with 8 bases between them. CDR3 nucleotide sequence: TGTGCCAGCAGCGTAGAAGCGTGGGGAAACACCATATATTTT. It specifies CASSVEAWGNTIYF.

J is TRBJ2-1 and V is TRBV4-1; 7 nucleotides match TRBD2. CDR3 length equals 18 residues. Germline lookup yields CDR1 MGHRA and CDR2 YSYEKL. V shed 0 bases, J shed 12 bases, and the junction held 20 bases outside the gene matches. DNA for the CDR3: TGCGCCAGCAGCCAAGATTGGGCCAGGACAATGGGGCGGGGGTGGCAGTTCTTC. Translated: CASSQDWARTMGRGWQFF.

The chain employs TRBV6-2 or TRBV6-3 and TRBJ2-1; no reliable D call. The CDR3 is 13 residues long. V shed 6 bases and J shed 5 bases, with 11 bases lying between them. In germline, CDR1 is MNHEY, CDR2 SVGEGT. CDR3 residues: CASSQFGNNEQFF. The CDR3 DNA reads TGTGCCAGCAGCCAATTCGGCAACAATGAGCAGTTCTTC.

This clonotype was seen a handful of times. This chain connects TRBV20-1 to TRBJ1-6; TRBD1 aligns across 8 bases. The CDR3 consists of 15 residues. Germline-derived CDR1 and CDR2 are DFQATT and SNEGSKA (reference sequence). After removal of 7 bases from V and 9 bases from J, the junction contained 14 bases not matched to a gene. The CDR3 DNA reads as TGCAGTGTTAGGCCAGAGACAGGGGATAGTTCACCCCTCCACTTT. This gives the protein CSVRPETGDSSPLHF.

This clonotype occurred many times. The V gene is TRBV11-3, the J gene TRBJ2-2, with 8 bases aligning to TRBD1. The germline CDR1 and CDR2 sequences are SGHNT and YENEEA. With 1 base clipped from V and 2 bases from J, the junction kept 12 bases outside the gene matches. CDR3 length: 19 amino acids. The CDR3 reads CASSLGAWGRGPNTGELFF. CDR3 sequence (DNA): TGTGCCAGCAGCTTAGGAGCGTGGGGCAGGGGGCCAAACACCGGGGAGCTGTTTTTT.

This clonotype was seen at least ten times. The rearrangement links TRBV28 to TRBJ2-2; a weak D match, TRBD2 (5 bases). The CDR3 is 14 residues long. The germline V and J ends were trimmed by 5 bases and 4 bases, with 11 bases remaining between them. CDR1 MDHEN and CDR2 SYDVKM come from the germline V gene. The CDR3 loop is CASSPYGVTGELFF. The CDR3 coding sequence is TGTGCCAGCAGTCCATACGGGGTCACCGGGGAGCTGTTTTTT.

There are many counts of this clonotype. The chain uses TRBV5-8 and TRBJ2-7; TRBD1 agrees at 8 bases. There are 14 residues in the CDR3. With 4 bases clipped from V and 2 bases from J, the junction kept 5 bases outside the gene matches. CDR1 is SGHTS and CDR2 is YDEGEE in the germline V gene. Written as DNA, the CDR3 is TGTGCCAGCAGCCTATCAGGGGGCCCCTACGAGCAGTACTTC. It specifies CASSLSGGPYEQYF.

This clonotype has ten or more counts. V gene TRBV28 combines with J gene TRBJ2-1; 13 bases align to TRBD2. There are 17 residues in the CDR3. After removal of 5 bases from V and 4 bases from J, the junction contained 8 bases not matched to a gene. Germline CDR1 is MDHEN and CDR2 is SYDVKM. CDR3 coding DNA: TGTGCCAGCAGTACTAGCGGGAGGGCCTTGAGATACAATGAGCAGTTCTTC. Translated, it gives CASSTSGRALRYNEQFF.

CDR3 region: CASSPTGDEQYV. The DNA of the CDR3 is TGTGCCAGCAGCCCGACAGGGGACGAGCAGTACGTC. This chain uses TRBV6-1 with TRBJ2-7, with TRBD1 identical over 8 bases. The CDR3 runs to 12 residues. V shed 6 bases, J shed 5 bases, and the junction held 3 bases outside the gene matches. CDR1 MNHNS and CDR2 SASEGT come from the germline V gene.

The chain recombines TRBV4-3 with TRBJ2-5; the D is unclear. V gave up 0 bases and J gave up 0 bases, with 8 bases separating them. Per the germline V gene, CDR1 is LGHNA and CDR2 is YSLEER. The CDR3 is 15 amino acids. CDR3 amino acids: CASSQDPWNQETQYF. The CDR3 bases are TGCGCCAGCAGCCAAGATCCCTGGAACCAAGAGACCCAGTACTTC.

The table lists this clonotype with many counts. The CDR3 here is CASSLGAWTDTQYF. The CDR3 coding sequence is TGTGCCAGCAGCTTAGGGGCCTGGACAGATACGCAGTATTTT. The rearrangement joins TRBV11-2 to TRBJ2-3; no definite D call. V was trimmed by 1 base and J by 3 bases, leaving 8 bases between them. Germline V gene lookup returns CDR1 SGHAT and CDR2 FQNNGV. CDR3 length: 14 amino acids.

The table lists this clonotype with a few counts. The chain is built from TRBV2 and TRBJ2-2; D perhaps matches TRBD1 (5 bases). Trimming took 2 bases from V and 4 from J, leaving 20 bases between them. The CDR3 loop spans 18 amino acids. From germline, CDR1 is SNHLY and CDR2 FYNNEI. Written as DNA, the CDR3 is TGTGCCAGCAGTGAAAATAGCCGACGCCGCGACAGCACCGGGGAGCTGTTTTTT. This encodes CASSENSRRRDSTGELFF.

This clonotype occurred many times. The gene calls are TRBV12-3 or TRBV12-4 and TRBJ2-7; possibly TRBD1 for D (6 bases). The CDR3 covers 14 residues. V was shortened by 6 bases and J by 6 bases, with 18 bases between the two germline ends. CDR3 amino acids: CASSITAGVPEQYF. The DNA of the CDR3 is TGTGCCAGCAGCATAACTGCAGGGGTCCCCGAGCAGTACTTC.

Note on this clonotype: This may stem from a read error, because a much larger clone lies one nucleotide away. The chain links TRBV6-1 to TRBJ2-1, with D perhaps matching TRBD1 (6 bases). This CDR3 spans 13 amino acids. Between the trimmed V and J ends, which lost 6 bases and 12 bases, there was a span of 18 bases. CDR1 and CDR2 from the germline V gene are MNHNS and SASEGT. CDR3 protein: CASRNTGIHGQFF. Written as DNA, the CDR3 is TGTGCCAGCAGAAATACAGGGATCCACGGGCAGTTCTTC.

This clonotype showed up many times. The genes are TRBV11-3 and TRBJ2-7; no definite D call. CDR1 and CDR2 from the germline V gene are SGHNT and YENEEA. V lost 4 bases and J 5 bases, leaving 12 bases between the germline ends. CDR3 length equals 13 residues. DNA of the CDR3: TGTGCCAGCAGCTCCGGACCGGCACACGAGCAGTACTTC. Its translation is CASSSGPAHEQYF. The whole variable domain, filled in from reference TRBV11-3 and TRBJ2-7, reads EAGVVQSPRYKIIEKKQPVAFWCNPISGHNTLYWYLQNLGQGPELLIRYENEEAVDDSQLPKDRFSAERLKGVDSTLKIQPAELGDSAVYLCASSSGPAHEQYFGPGTRLTVT.

This sequence joins TRBV10-3 and TRBJ1-2; a weak D match, TRBD1 (5 bases). This CDR3 has 14 residues. From germline, CDR1 is ENHRY and CDR2 SYGVKD. The V end lost 1 base, the J end lost 6 bases, and 12 bases lay between the germline ends. The CDR3 DNA is TGTGCCATCAGTGAGTTTGGTGGGGCCCATGGCTACACCTTC. Its protein is CAISEFGGAHGYTF.

This clonotype turned up a few times. The chain carries TRBV19 and TRBJ2-5; possible D gene TRBD2, 5 bases. Trimming took 9 bases from V and 3 from J, leaving 14 bases between them. From germline, CDR1 is LNHDA and CDR2 SQIVND (reference sequence). This CDR3 has 13 residues. CDR3 DNA sequence: TGTGCCAGCAGAGGACGGGGAAAAGAGACCCAGTACTTC. Translation gives CASRGRGKETQYF.

This clonotype showed up many times. CDR3 region: CASRLGQGFRAFF. CDR3 coding DNA: TGTGCCAGCAGATTGGGACAGGGGTTTAGAGCTTTCTTT. J is TRBJ1-1 and V is TRBV2, with TRBD1 matching over 10 bases. Germline values: CDR1 SNHLY, CDR2 FYNNEI. The CDR3 sequence is 13 residues long. V lost 6 bases to trimming and J lost 10 bases; unmatched junction nucleotides: 8.

V usage is TRBV6-2 or TRBV6-3 and J usage is TRBJ1-2, with D unresolved. CDR1 is MNHEY, CDR2 SVGEGT, per germline. The V gene lost 6 bases and the J gene lost 2 bases, with 7 bases spanning the gap. The CDR3 has 12 amino acids. The CDR3 region has the DNA TGTGCCAGCAGCCGACGGAACTATGGCTACACCTTC. This gives the protein CASSRRNYGYTF.